This TCR beta chain is from a study of shared clonotypes between healthy human individuals. General study results and limits: The researchers took only blood, and tissue repertoires probably look different.

Sequenced by immunoSEQ multiplex PCR; TCRdb stores in-frame clones only, minus some. The sample records some 600,000 clones, about 96% being singletons. Naive CD8 cells were CD45RO-negative, positively selected for CCR7, excluding terminally differentiated effector memory CD45RA+ cells. As concerns this clone: Its target is not known. This sample also contains other DNA sequences that code for the same CDR3.

The sequence was obtained from a woman younger than 45 in good health. Input material: naive CD8+ T cells sorted from blood.

The CDR3 bases are TGCGCCAGCAGCCAAGTAGCAAATGAGCAGTTCTTC. It specifies CASSQVANEQFF. The V and J genes are TRBV4-1 and TRBJ2-1; no firm D call. There are 12 residues in the CDR3. The V end lost 1 base, the J end lost 7 bases, and 5 bases lay between the germline ends. Germline CDR1 MGHRA, CDR2 YSYEKL.